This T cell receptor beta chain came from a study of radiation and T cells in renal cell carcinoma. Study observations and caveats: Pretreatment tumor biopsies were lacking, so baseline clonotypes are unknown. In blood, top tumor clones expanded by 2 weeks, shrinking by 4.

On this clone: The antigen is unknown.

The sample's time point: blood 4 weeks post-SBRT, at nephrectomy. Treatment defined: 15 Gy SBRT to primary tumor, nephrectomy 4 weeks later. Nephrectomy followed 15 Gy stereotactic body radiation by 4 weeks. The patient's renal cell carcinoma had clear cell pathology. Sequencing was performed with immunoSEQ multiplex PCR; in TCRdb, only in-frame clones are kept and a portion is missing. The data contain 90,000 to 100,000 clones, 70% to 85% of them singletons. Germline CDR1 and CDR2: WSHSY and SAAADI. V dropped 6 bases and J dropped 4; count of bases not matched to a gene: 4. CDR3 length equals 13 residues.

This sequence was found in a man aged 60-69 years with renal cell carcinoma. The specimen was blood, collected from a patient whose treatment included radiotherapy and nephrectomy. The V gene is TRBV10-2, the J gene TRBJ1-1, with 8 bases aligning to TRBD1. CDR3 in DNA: TGCGCCAGCAGCCAACAGGGGGTCACTGAAGCTTTCTTT. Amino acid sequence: CASSQQGVTEAFF.